This paragraph covers one T cell receptor (beta chain) sequence. Its antigen is as yet unknown. Within the library, unique molecular identifiers were attached to each individual cDNA molecule. MiXCR, run by TCRdb on the RACE reads, gives a single entry per CDR3 protein. The sample carries some 98,000 distinct CDR3 sequences, about a tenth recorded once. The sample belongs to a study of human T cells and chemical hapten exposure. Study-level information: Patch testing was performed with 0.01% DPC on the upper back, with reading at 6 days. General study results and limits: Against controls, expanded TCRs gave rise to significantly more large CDR3 similarity clusters.

Time point denoted: pre-sensitization, week 0. Noted treatment: therapeutic diphenylcyclopropenone sensitization with weekly scalp DPC. Donation of samples came from alopecia patients who were 18 to 70 years old and suitable for DPC. V gave up 4 bases and J gave up 1 base; unmatched junction bases: 6. The CDR3 covers 15 residues. Looked up from germline, CDR1 is SGHRS and CDR2 is YFSETQ. The chain joins TRBV5-1 to TRBJ2-3; 7 bases map to TRBD2. The source is a woman aged 60 to 75 with alopecia areata. Some clones in this sample may be carry-over from other donors' samples. Sequenced here: whole blood, sampled in connection with sensitization to the hapten diphenylcyclopropenone (DPC). CDR3 residues: CASSTGLDRTDTQYF. The CDR3 DNA follows: TGCGCCAGCAGCACCGGACTAGACCGCACAGATACGCAGTATTTT. Looking up the rest from reference TRBV5-1 and TRBJ2-3 gives the full variable domain: KAGVTQTPRYLIKTRGQQVTLSCSPISGHRSVSWYQQTPGQGLQFLFEYFSETQRNKGNFPGRFSGRQFSNSRSEMNVSTLELGDSALYLCASSTGLDRTDTQYFGPGTRLTVL.